These 26 T cell receptor beta chains were all obtained from the same sample, sequenced in a study of cytomegalovirus exposure and HLA in healthy donors. 60 Vbeta and 13 Jbeta primers were used in PCR. Clones were read by immunoSEQ multiplex PCR, and TCRdb kept only the in-frame ones, dropping some. The table lists around 180,000 clones, around 80% of them singletons. Sequencing input: PBMCs. These receptors all stem from a man aged 18 to 29 in good health and CMV-seronegative.

The chain combines TRBV4-3 with TRBJ1-6, with a possible D match to TRBD1 (6 bases). The CDR3 loop spans 13 amino acids. CDR1 and CDR2 (germline): LGHNA, YSLEER. V gave up 5 bases and J gave up 7 bases, with 9 bases separating them. The CDR3 loop reads CASSGTQNSPLHF. The CDR3 DNA reads as TGCGCCAGCAGCGGGACACAAAATTCACCCCTCCACTTT.

The chain employs TRBV7-3 and TRBJ2-7; maybe TRBD2 (9 bases). Germline V gives CDR1 SGHTA, CDR2 FQGTGA. Trimming removed 5 bases at V and 3 bases at J, with 20 bases between. The length of the CDR3 is 16 residues. The CDR3 reads CASSPQGASGVYEQYF. CDR3 DNA: TGTGCCAGCAGCCCCCAGGGGGCTAGCGGGGTCTACGAGCAGTACTTC.

This rearrangement joins TRBV27 to TRBJ2-1; 10 positions agree with TRBD2. Trimming cost V 3 bases and J 4 bases; bases outside gene matches: 6. The CDR3 is 16 amino acids. Germline V gene data show CDR1 as MNHEY and CDR2 as SMNVEV (reference sequence). The CDR3 nucleotides are TGTGCCAGCAGTTTGTGGCTAGCGGGGGAGTACAATGAGCAGTTCTTC. Encoded protein: CASSLWLAGEYNEQFF.

The rearrangement links TRBV10-3 to TRBJ1-1, with 9 bases matching TRBD1. Trimming took 2 bases from V and 1 from J; bases not matched to a gene: 2. Germline CDR1 is ENHRY and CDR2 is SYGVKD. This CDR3 contains 15 residues. CDR3 sequence reads: CAISETGGWNTEAFF. CDR3 nucleotide sequence: TGTGCCATCAGTGAGACAGGGGGCTGGAACACTGAAGCTTTCTTT.

As regards this clone: Given the absence of the conserved phenylalanine or tryptophan at the CDR3 end, a read error is likely. This chain connects TRBV9 to TRBJ2-7, with a tentative D call TRBD2 (6 bases). Germline lookup yields CDR1 SGDLS and CDR2 YYNGEE. V lost 2 bases to trimming and J lost 3 bases, with 12 bases between them. CDR3 length: 14 amino acids. This chain's CDR3 is CASSVLAEGYEQYL. The CDR3 DNA is TGTGCCAGCAGCGTCTTGGCGGAGGGCTACGAGCAGTACCTC.

The J gene is TRBJ2-7, the V gene TRBV14; a weak D match, TRBD1 (6 bases). This CDR3 has 16 amino acids. Germline loops: CDR1 SGHDN, CDR2 FVKESK. Trimming removed 1 base from V and 3 bases from J, with 16 bases in between. CDR3: CASSQVWAGANYEQYF. The DNA for the CDR3 is TGTGCCAGCAGCCAAGTCTGGGCAGGGGCAAACTACGAGCAGTACTTC.

This chain links TRBV7-3 with TRBJ2-3, with 12 bases identical to TRBD1. Germline assignment: CDR1 SGHTA and CDR2 FQGTGA. The CDR3 is 18 residues long. Trimming removed 4 bases from V and 7 bases from J; junction bases left unmatched: 15. In DNA, the CDR3 is TGTGCCAGCAGCTCTAGGGCGGGGACAGGGGGCGGCTCAAATACGCAGTATTTT. Translated, it gives CASSSRAGTGGGSNTQYF.

The DNA of the CDR3 is TGTGCCAGCAGATCCGCGGGGGCTGAGGCCCAGTACTTC. It codes for CASRSAGAEAQYF. This chain uses TRBV28 with TRBJ2-5; maybe TRBD2 (7 bases). Trimming left V 6 bases short and J 9 bases short, with 17 bases between. This CDR3 is 13 amino acids long. Germline lookup yields CDR1 MDHEN and CDR2 SYDVKM.

The rearrangement uses TRBV9 and TRBJ2-4, with D unclear. The V end lost 0 bases, the J end lost 0 bases, and 7 bases lay between the germline ends. CDR1 is SGDLS, CDR2 YYNGEE, per germline. The CDR3 loop spans 15 amino acids. The CDR3: CASSVGELAKNIQYF. The DNA of the CDR3 is TGTGCCAGCAGCGTAGGAGAGCTAGCCAAAAACATTCAGTACTTC.

The V and J genes are TRBV6-5 and TRBJ1-4; D possibly corresponds to TRBD1 (6 bases). This CDR3 contains 12 residues. The V and J ends lost 11 bases and 6 bases respectively, with 13 bases between them. CDR1 and CDR2 from the germline V gene are MNHEY and SVGAGI. The chain's CDR3 is CAARGGDEKLFF. As DNA, the CDR3 is TGTGCCGCTCGAGGGGGGGATGAAAAACTGTTTTTT.

The rearrangement uses TRBV28 and TRBJ2-7, with 14 positions matching TRBD2. Germline V gene data show CDR1 as MDHEN and CDR2 as SYDVKM. The CDR3 consists of 19 residues. Trimming removed 4 bases from V and 6 bases from J; junction bases left unmatched: 17. CDR3 protein: CASSSGLLGLAGVKSEQYF. The CDR3 DNA is TGTGCCAGCAGTTCGGGGCTTTTGGGACTAGCGGGAGTCAAATCCGAGCAGTACTTC.

The rearrangement uses TRBV6-5 and TRBJ1-3; D unclear. V was clipped by 5 bases and J by 4 bases, with 9 bases between them. CDR1 is MNHEY and CDR2 is SVGAGI in the germline V gene. The CDR3 spans 13 residues. The CDR3 bases are TGTGCCAGCAGTCCCGTTTCCGGAAACACCATATATTTT. Protein sequence: CASSPVSGNTIYF.

The chain joins TRBV27 to TRBJ2-3; TRBD1 matches 7 bases. V shed 2 bases, J shed 1 base, and the junction held 6 bases outside the gene matches. CDR1 is MNHEY, CDR2 SMNVEV, per germline (reference sequence). There are 16 residues in the CDR3. In nucleotides, the CDR3 is TGTGCCAGCAGTTTAGGAAGGGACAGACGCACAGATACGCAGTATTTT. It translates to CASSLGRDRRTDTQYF.

The rearrangement links TRBV9 to TRBJ2-2; 12 nucleotides match TRBD2. This CDR3 is built from 17 residues. CDR1 is SGDLS and CDR2 is YYNGEE in the germline V gene. After removal of 0 bases from V and 7 bases from J, the junction contained 7 bases not matched to a gene. The CDR3: CASSVDPSGGVVGELFF. DNA of the CDR3: TGTGCCAGCAGCGTAGACCCTAGCGGGGGGGTGGTCGGGGAGCTGTTTTTT.

The gene calls are TRBV9 and TRBJ2-3, with D tentatively TRBD2 (5 bases). Germline lookup yields CDR1 SGDLS and CDR2 YYNGEE. Trimming left V 1 base short and J 6 bases short, with 12 bases between. The CDR3 is 14 amino acids. CDR3 amino acids: CASSVSGSGDTQYF. In nucleotides, the CDR3 is TGTGCCAGCAGCGTATCGGGGTCCGGGGATACGCAGTATTTT.

The chain has TRBV29-1 and TRBJ2-3; D remains unclear. The CDR3 has 11 amino acids. V gave up 6 bases and J gave up 0 bases, with 4 bases separating them. Looked up from germline, CDR1 is SQVTM and CDR2 is ANQGSEA. The CDR3 region has the DNA TGCAGCGTCGTTAGCACAGATACGCAGTATTTT. This gives the protein CSVVSTDTQYF.

V gene TRBV15 combines with J gene TRBJ2-1; TRBD2 is a possible D gene (7 bases). CDR3 length equals 14 residues. The germline V gene has CDR1 LNHNV and CDR2 YYDKDF (reference sequence). The germline V and J ends were trimmed by 3 bases and 5 bases, with 11 bases remaining between them. CDR3 bases: TGTGCCACCAGCAGGGGGGGGCTGGACAATGAGCAGTTCTTC. Protein sequence: CATSRGGLDNEQFF.

CDR3 bases: TGTGCCAGCAGCTCGTACGAGCAGTACTTC. This codes for CASSSYEQYF. V and J are TRBV13 and TRBJ2-7, with unresolved D. In germline, CDR1 is PRHDT, CDR2 FYEKMQ (reference sequence). Trimming removed 4 bases from V and 4 bases from J, with 2 bases in between. The CDR3 is 10 residues long. The full variable domain, in which reference TRBV13 and TRBJ2-7 provide the parts outside the CDR3, is AAGVIQSPRHLIKEKRETATLKCYPIPRHDTVYWYQQGPGQDPQFLISFYEKMQSDKGSIPDRFSAQQFSDYHSELNMSSLELGDSALYFCASSSYEQYFGPGTRLTVT.

The gene calls are TRBV5-8 and TRBJ2-6; maybe TRBD1 (5 bases). The CDR3 runs to 16 residues. Germline V gene lookup returns CDR1 SGHTS and CDR2 YDEGEE. Trimming cost V 5 bases and J 0 bases, with 12 bases left between them. CDR3 sequence (DNA): TGTGCCAGCAGGCTTGGTCAGGGCTCTGGGGCCAACGTCCTGACTTTC. It yields the protein CASRLGQGSGANVLTF.

The chain recombines TRBV11-3 with TRBJ2-1, with 10 bases that match TRBD2. V gave up 5 bases and J gave up 8 bases; unmatched junction bases: 12. This CDR3 has 16 amino acids. Germline V CDR1 and CDR2: SGHNT, YENEEA. In DNA, the CDR3 is TGTGCCAGCAGCGTCCGACTAGCGGGTGCTAGGGATGAGCAGTTCTTC. Translation: CASSVRLAGARDEQFF.

The rearrangement joins TRBV25-1 to TRBJ2-7; unclear D gene. Germline V CDR1 and CDR2: MGHDK, SYGVNS. There are 11 residues in the CDR3. V lost 4 bases to trimming and J lost 1 base, with 2 bases between them. CDR3 DNA: TGTGCCAGCAGTGTATCCTACGAGCAGTACTTC. It encodes CASSVSYEQYF.

This chain joins TRBV2 and TRBJ1-2, with a possible D match to TRBD1 (5 bases). The CDR3 spans 13 residues. The V and J ends lost 6 bases and 8 bases respectively, with 16 bases between them. CDR1 SNHLY and CDR2 FYNNEI come from the germline V gene. CDR3 amino acids: CASSGGLVRGYTF. The CDR3 nucleotides are TGTGCCAGCAGCGGGGGACTTGTCAGGGGCTACACCTTC.

This rearrangement joins TRBV28 to TRBJ1-5; 9 nucleotides align to TRBD1. Unmatched junction bases numbered 4, after V lost 4 bases and J lost 6 bases. The CDR3 runs to 14 residues. Germline V gene data show CDR1 as MDHEN and CDR2 as SYDVKM. The CDR3 DNA reads as TGTGCCAGCAGTTCGGGACAGGGAATTCAGCCCCAGCATTTT. Its translation: CASSSGQGIQPQHF.

This clone is a singleton in its sample. This sequence joins TRBV9 and TRBJ2-5; no reliable D call. CDR1 and CDR2 (germline): SGDLS, YYNGEE. The V end was cut by 2 bases, the J end by 5 bases, with 10 bases between. The CDR3 is made up of 13 amino acids. CDR3 DNA sequence: TGTGCCAGCAGCGTGGAGCCCCGCGAGACCCAGTACTTC. It specifies CASSVEPRETQYF.

This rearrangement joins TRBV6-6 to TRBJ1-1; 11 bases map to TRBD1. Germline V gene sequence: CDR1 MNHNY, CDR2 SVGAGI (reference sequence). The ends lost 4 bases at V and 3 bases at J; junction bases unmatched: 4. The CDR3 runs 15 residues. The CDR3 coding sequence is TGTGCCAGCAGTTCCGGGACAGGGGGATACACTGAAGCTTTCTTT. Encoded protein: CASSSGTGGYTEAFF.

The rearrangement links TRBV5-1 to TRBJ2-2; the match to TRBD1 covers 8 bases. The J segment lost 5 bases and the V segment lost 0 bases, leaving 9 bases of the junction unmatched. Germline V gives CDR1 SGHRS, CDR2 YFSETQ. This CDR3 spans 17 amino acids. CDR3 nucleotides: TGCGCCAGCAGCTTGGCCCCAGGGACAGGAACGACCGGGGAGCTGTTTTTT. Residues: CASSLAPGTGTTGELFF.